A single sample gave rise to the 3 T cell receptor beta chains below, sequenced in a study of identifying expanded T cells in peripheral blood. TCRdb's copy holds only in-frame clones and misses some; the assay was immunoSEQ multiplex PCR. This sample carries tens of thousands of clones, 84% of them seen once, and the ten largest clones take about 18%. The specimen sequenced was blood. The receptors stem from a person aged 18 to 70 in good health.

The chain couples TRBV15 to TRBJ1-1; no clear D gene. The CDR3 runs 15 residues. The V gene lost 6 bases and the J gene lost 0 bases, with 14 bases spanning the gap. Germline V gene data show CDR1 as LNHNV and CDR2 as YYDKDF (reference sequence). CDR3 amino acids: CATRAQLGMNTEAFF. CDR3 bases: TGTGCCACCAGGGCGCAGTTAGGAATGAACACTGAAGCTTTCTTT.

The chain recombines TRBV28 with TRBJ1-3, with D possibly TRBD1 on 6 matching bases. The CDR3 spans 13 residues. Germline lookup yields CDR1 MDHEN and CDR2 SYDVKM. V dropped 8 bases and J dropped 2 bases, with 10 bases sitting between them. The CDR3 coding sequence is TGTGCCAGCGGGGGACAAGCTGGAAACACCATATATTTT. Protein sequence: CASGGQAGNTIYF.

This clone was observed a few times. Mismatch with germline at one junction end may stem from a read error. The chain is built from TRBV30 and TRBJ1-2; TRBD1 is a possible D gene (6 bases). CDR3 length equals 13 residues. CDR1 GTSNPN and CDR2 SVGIG come from the germline V gene (reference sequence). DNA for the CDR3: TGTGCCTGGAGTGTAGGGGGTAACAATGGCTACACCTTC. This sequence encodes CAWSVGGNNGYTF.